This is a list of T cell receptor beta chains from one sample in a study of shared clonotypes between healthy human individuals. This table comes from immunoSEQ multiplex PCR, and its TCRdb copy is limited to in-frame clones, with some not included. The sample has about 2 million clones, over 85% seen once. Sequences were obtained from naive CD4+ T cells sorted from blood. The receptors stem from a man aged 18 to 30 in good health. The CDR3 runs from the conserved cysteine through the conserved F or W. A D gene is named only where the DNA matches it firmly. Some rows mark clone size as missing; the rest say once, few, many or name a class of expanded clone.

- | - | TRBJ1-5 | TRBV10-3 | CAIKGGNQPQHF | TGTGCCATCAAAGGGGGTAATCAGCCCCAGCATTTT
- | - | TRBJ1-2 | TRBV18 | CASSPPSSTGTYGYTF | TGTGCCAGCTCACCACCTTCCTCGACGGGAACATATGGCTACACCTTC
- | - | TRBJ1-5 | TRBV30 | CAWRDRGLNQPQHF | TGTGCCTGGAGAGATCGGGGTCTCAATCAGCCCCAGCATTTT
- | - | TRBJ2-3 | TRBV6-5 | CASSKGFVSTDTQYF | TGTGCCAGCAGTAAGGGATTCGTTAGCACAGATACGCAGTATTTT
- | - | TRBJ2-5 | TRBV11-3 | CASSLGHSAGLQETQYF | TGTGCCAGCAGCTTAGGCCACTCTGCGGGGCTGCAAGAGACCCAGTACTTC
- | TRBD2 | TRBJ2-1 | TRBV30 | CAWGIVAGLSYNEQFF | TGTGCCTGGGGGATCGTAGCGGGCCTCTCCTACAATGAGCAGTTCTTC
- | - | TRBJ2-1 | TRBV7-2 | CASSSGGGSYNEQFF | TGTGCCAGCAGTTCTGGAGGCGGATCCTACAATGAGCAGTTCTTC
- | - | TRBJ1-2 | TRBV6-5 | CASSTVNYGYTF | TGTGCCAGCAGTACAGTGAACTATGGCTACACCTTC
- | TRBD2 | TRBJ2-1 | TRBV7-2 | CASSLVGSGRARNEQFF | TGTGCCAGCAGCTTAGTGGGGAGCGGGAGGGCTCGGAATGAGCAGTTCTTC
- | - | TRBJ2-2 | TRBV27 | CASSLWATGELFF | TGTGCCAGCAGTTTATGGGCCACCGGGGAGCTGTTTTTT
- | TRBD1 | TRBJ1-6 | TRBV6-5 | CASCRGGSPLHF | TGTGCCAGCTGCAGGGGGGGTTCACCCCTCCACTTT
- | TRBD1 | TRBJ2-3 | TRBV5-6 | CASSFGTGVSTDTQYF | TGTGCCAGCAGCTTTGGGACAGGGGTTAGCACAGATACGCAGTATTTT
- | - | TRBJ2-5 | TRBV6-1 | CASSWGGETQYF | TGTGCCAGCAGTTGGGGTGGGGAGACCCAGTACTTC
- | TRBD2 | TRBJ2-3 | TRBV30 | CAWTRAGGYTDTQYF | TGTGCCTGGACTCGGGCGGGGGGGTACACAGATACGCAGTATTTT
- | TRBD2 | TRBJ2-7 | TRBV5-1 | CASSRGASGPYEQYF | TGCGCCAGCAGCCGAGGGGCTAGCGGGCCCTACGAGCAGTACTTC
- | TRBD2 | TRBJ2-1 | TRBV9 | CASSAGTSGVNEQFF | TGTGCCAGCAGCGCCGGGACTAGCGGGGTCAATGAGCAGTTCTTC
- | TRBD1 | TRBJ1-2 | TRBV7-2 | CASSTQLTGTAVYTF | TGTGCCAGCAGCACCCAACTTACCGGGACAGCCGTCTACACCTTC
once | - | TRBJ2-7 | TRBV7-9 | CASSSPRRAHEQYF | TGTGCCAGCAGCTCCCCTCGCAGGGCCCACGAGCAGTACTTC
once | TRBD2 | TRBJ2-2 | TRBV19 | CASSIKGGLADNTGELFF | TGTGCCAGTAGTATTAAAGGCGGACTAGCGGATAACACCGGGGAGCTGTTTTTT
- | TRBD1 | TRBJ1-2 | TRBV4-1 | CASSLQEDRVASGYGYTF | TGCGCCAGCAGCCTTCAGGAGGACAGGGTGGCTTCTGGCTATGGCTACACCTTC